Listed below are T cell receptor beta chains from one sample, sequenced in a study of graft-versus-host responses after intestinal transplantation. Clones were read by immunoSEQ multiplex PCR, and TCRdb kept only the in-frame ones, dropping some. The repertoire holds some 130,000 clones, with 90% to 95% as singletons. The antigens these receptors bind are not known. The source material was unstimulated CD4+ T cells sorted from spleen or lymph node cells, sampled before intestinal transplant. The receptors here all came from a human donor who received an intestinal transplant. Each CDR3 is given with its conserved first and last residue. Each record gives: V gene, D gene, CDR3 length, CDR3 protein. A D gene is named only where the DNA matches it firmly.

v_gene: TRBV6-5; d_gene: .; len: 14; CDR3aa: CASSYSTHNQPQHF
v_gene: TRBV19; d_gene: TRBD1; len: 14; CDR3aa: CASSIRDRVSEQFF
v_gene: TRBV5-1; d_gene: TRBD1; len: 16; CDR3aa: CASSPSRGRINEKLFF
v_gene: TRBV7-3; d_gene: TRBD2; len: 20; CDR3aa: CASSLRGPAGLAALTDTQYF
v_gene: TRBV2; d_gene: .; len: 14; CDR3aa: CASSVVAGNQPQHF
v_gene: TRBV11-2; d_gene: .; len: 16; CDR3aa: CASSLVPSVGDTEAFF
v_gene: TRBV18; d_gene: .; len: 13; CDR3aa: CASSPLGLDEQYF
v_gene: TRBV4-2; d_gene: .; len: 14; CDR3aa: CASSPGPGNQPQHF
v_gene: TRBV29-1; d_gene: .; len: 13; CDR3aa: CSVEAGIQETQYF
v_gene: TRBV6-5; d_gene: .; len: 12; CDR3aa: CASSYPQGQQYF
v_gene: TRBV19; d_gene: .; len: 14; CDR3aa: CASSFRYSSYEQYF
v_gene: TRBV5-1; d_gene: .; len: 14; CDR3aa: CASSLGQPNTEAFF
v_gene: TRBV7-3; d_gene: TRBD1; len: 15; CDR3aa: CASSQGQFNTGELFF
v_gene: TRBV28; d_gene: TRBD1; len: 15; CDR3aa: CASSLFGQGNNEQFF
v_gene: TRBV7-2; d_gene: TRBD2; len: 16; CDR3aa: CASSLEAGGRADTQYF
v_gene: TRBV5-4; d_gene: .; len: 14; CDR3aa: CASSLVGADEKLFF
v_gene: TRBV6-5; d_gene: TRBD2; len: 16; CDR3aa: CASSYSPGTRGSEQFF
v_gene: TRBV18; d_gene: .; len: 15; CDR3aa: CASSPWSQKNTEAFF
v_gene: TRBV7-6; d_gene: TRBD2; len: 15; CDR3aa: CASSLSGSKVGELFF
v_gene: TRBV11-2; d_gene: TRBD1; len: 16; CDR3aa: CASSSQTGVRNNEQFF
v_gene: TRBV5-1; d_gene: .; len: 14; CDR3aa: CASSFFLFTDTQYF
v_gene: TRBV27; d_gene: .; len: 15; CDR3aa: CASRSRLGAGYGYTF
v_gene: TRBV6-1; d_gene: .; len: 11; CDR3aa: CASSYGASAFF
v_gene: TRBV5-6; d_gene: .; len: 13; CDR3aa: CASSLELAETQYF
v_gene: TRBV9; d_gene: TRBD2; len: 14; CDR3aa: CASSLGLAQDTQYF
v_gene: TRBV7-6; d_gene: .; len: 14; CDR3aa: CASSPTASGNTIYF
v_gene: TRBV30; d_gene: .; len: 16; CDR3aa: CAWSVLGPQSNQPQHF
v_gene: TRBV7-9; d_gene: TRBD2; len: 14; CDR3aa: CASSAGTSSNEQYF
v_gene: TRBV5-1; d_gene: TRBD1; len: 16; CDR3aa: CASSLDSGTGKVEQYF
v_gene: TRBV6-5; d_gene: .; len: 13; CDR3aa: CASETSGYNEQFF
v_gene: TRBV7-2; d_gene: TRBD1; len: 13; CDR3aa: CASSKGQSYEQYF
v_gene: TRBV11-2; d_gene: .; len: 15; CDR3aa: CASSLGVGLAGEQFF
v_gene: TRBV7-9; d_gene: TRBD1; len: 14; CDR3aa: CASSPQGVGDEQYF
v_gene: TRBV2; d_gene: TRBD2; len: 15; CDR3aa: CASSFGLAGSGEQFF
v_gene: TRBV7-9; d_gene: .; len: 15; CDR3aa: CASSQSKARQETQYF
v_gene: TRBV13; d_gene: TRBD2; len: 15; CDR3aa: CASSLGGGDPYEQYF
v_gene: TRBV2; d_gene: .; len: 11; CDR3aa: CASTLQETQYF
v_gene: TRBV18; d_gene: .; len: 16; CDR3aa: CASSPLSVTLNTEAFF
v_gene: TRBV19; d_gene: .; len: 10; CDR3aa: CASSQGVQYF
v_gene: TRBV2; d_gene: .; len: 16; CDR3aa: CASTPGTPNSNQPQHF
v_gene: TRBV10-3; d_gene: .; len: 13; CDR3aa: CAMNGGLGDEQYF
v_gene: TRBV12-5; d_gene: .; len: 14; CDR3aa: CASGNQGPNQPQHF
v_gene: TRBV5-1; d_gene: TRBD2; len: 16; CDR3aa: CASSLSDSGRGDTQYF
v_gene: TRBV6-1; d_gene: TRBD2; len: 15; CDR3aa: CASRPGLAGSNEQFF
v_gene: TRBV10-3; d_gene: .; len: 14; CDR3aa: CAIRASPGYNEQFF
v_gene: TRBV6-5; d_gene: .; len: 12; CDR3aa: CATNGRTYGYTF
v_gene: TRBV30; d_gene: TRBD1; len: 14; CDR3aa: CAWSVRGQIYGYTF
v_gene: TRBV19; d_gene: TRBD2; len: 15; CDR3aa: CASSPGLADRYEQYF
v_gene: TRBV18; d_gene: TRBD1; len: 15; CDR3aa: CASSPLSRGPGELFF
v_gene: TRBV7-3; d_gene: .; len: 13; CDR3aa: CASSPCSPSTIYF
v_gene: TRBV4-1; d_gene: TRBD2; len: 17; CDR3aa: CASSPTGLAGPQETQYF
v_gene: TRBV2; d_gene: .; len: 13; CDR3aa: CASSKAGRDTQYF
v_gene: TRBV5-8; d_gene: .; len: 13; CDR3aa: CASSPRRDNGYTF